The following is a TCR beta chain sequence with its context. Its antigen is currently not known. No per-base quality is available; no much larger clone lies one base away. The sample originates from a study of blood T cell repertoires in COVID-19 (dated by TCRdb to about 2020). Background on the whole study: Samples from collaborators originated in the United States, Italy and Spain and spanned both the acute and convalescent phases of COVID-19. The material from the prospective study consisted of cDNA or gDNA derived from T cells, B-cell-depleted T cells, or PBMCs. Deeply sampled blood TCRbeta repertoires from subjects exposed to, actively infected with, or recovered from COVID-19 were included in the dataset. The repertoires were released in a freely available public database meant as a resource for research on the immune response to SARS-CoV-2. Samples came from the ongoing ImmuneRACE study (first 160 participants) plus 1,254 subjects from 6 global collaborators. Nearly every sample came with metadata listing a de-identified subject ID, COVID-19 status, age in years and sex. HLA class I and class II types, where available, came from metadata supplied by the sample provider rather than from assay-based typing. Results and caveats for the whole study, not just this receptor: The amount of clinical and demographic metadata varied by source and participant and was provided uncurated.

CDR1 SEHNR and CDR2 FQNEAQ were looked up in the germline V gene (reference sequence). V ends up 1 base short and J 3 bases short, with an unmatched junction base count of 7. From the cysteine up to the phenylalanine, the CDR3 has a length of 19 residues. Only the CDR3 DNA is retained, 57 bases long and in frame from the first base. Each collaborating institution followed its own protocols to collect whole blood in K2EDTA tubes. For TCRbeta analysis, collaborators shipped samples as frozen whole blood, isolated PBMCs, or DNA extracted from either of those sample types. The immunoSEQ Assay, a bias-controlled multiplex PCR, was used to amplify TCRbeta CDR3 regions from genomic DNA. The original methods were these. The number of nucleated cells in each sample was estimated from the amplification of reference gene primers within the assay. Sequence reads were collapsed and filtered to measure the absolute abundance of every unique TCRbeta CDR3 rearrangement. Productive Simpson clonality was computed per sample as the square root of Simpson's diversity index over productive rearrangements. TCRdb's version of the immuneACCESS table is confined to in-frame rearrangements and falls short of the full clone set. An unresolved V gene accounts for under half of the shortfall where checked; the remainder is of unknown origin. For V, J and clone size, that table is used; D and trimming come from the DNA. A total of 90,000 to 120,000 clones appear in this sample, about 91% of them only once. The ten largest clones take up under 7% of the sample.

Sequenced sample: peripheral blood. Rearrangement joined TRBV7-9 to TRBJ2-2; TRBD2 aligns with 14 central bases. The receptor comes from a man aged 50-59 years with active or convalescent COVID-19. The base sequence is TGTGCCAGCAGCTTAGTAGGGACTAGCGGGAGCGAGCACACCGGGGAGCTGTTTTTT. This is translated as CASSLVGTSGSEHTGELFF.